This T cell receptor beta chain is drawn from a study of blood T cell repertoires in COVID-19 (dated by TCRdb to about 2020). General notes on the study: Collaborator samples came from the United States, Italy and Spain and covered acute and convalescent phases of COVID-19. The material from the prospective study consisted of cDNA or gDNA derived from T cells, B-cell-depleted T cells, or PBMCs. Samples came from the ongoing ImmuneRACE study (first 160 participants) plus 1,254 subjects from 6 global collaborators. Where HLA class I and class II types were available, the types were taken from metadata supplied by the sample provider, not from assay-based typing. A freely available public database, intended as a resource for researchers studying the immune response to SARS-CoV-2, is where the repertoires were released. The dataset comprised deeply sampled blood TCRbeta repertoires from subjects exposed to, actively infected with, or recovered from COVID-19. Nearly every sample came with metadata listing a de-identified subject ID, COVID-19 status, age in years and sex. The full study reports these points: Clinical and demographic metadata were provided uncurated, with the amount varying by source and participant.

As to this clone: This clone's antigen is unknown. No much larger clone is present one base from it, and per-base qualities are unavailable.

V is pruned by 10 bases and J by 9 bases, leaving 9 bases of the junction without a gene match. The germline V gene specifies ENHRY as CDR1 and SYGVKD as CDR2. From cysteine to phenylalanine, the CDR3 is 14 amino acids long. Only CDR3 DNA is held: 42 bases, read in frame from base 1. TCRbeta CDR3 regions were amplified from genomic DNA by means of the immunoSEQ Assay, a bias-controlled multiplex PCR. The study's own analysis went as follows. The number of nucleated cells in each sample was estimated from the amplification of reference gene primers within the assay. Sequence reads were collapsed and filtered to measure the absolute abundance of every unique TCRbeta CDR3 rearrangement. For each sample, productive Simpson clonality was calculated as the square root of Simpson's diversity index over productive rearrangements. The source is immuneACCESS, and TCRdb retained only in-frame sequences with V and J called. Part of the clones is not carried over; for the studies checked, unresolved V genes explain less than half of this, and the remainder is unexplained. V, J and clone size reflect that table, while D and trimming were determined from the DNA. The sample table holds around 100,000 clones, of which 80% to 90% were seen once. The ten largest clones represent over 1.5% of the sample.

Whole blood was collected in K2EDTA tubes by collaborating institutions according to the institutions' own protocols. For TCRbeta analysis, collaborators shipped samples in one of three forms: frozen whole blood, isolated PBMCs, or DNA extracted from either of those sample types. The chain employs TRBV10-3 and TRBJ2-1; 13 junctional bases match TRBD2. The source of this sequence is a man older than 75 with acute or convalescent COVID-19. The specimen was peripheral blood. The encoded CDR3 is CATHPGTSGTEQFF. The bases are TGTGCCACCCATCCGGGGACTAGCGGGACTGAGCAGTTCTTC.